This is a list of T cell receptor beta chains from one sample in a study of CD8 T cells in ankylosing spondylitis. TCRdb fed the 5' RACE reads into MiXCR, producing one record per CDR3 protein. The sample carries approximately 350,000 distinct CDR3 sequences, approximately 22% recorded once. Sequencing used blood, either unsorted or a sorted T cell fraction (not recorded which). The origin of the receptors is a male donor with ankylosing spondylitis or in good health (not recorded which). The CDR3 runs from the conserved cysteine through the conserved F or W. D genes are given only for firm matches. A clone size is listed for some rows: how often the clone was seen (once, few, many), or a class if it is expanded.

many | TRBJ1-3 | TRBV12-3/TRBV12-4 | TRBD1 | TGTGCCGGCCCGGGACAGGACAGCTCTGGAAACACCATATATTTT | CAGPGQDSSGNTIYF
few | TRBJ2-7 | TRBV12-3/TRBV12-4 | . | TGTGCCAGCACCTCGGGGACTTTTTACGAGCAGTACTTC | CASTSGTFYEQYF
. | TRBJ2-2 | TRBV24-1 | TRBD1 | TGTGCCACCAGTGATTTCAACAGGGGGCCCGACGGGGAGCTGTTTTTT | CATSDFNRGPDGELFF
. | TRBJ2-7 | TRBV3-1 | TRBD2 | TGTGCCAGCAGCCAAGACCCGCGACTAGCGGGGGGGCTCTACGAGCAGTACTTC | CASSQDPRLAGGLYEQYF
few | TRBJ2-7 | TRBV20-1 | TRBD1 | TGCAGTGCTAGGGTACCGGGACAGGGCTACCACGAGCAGTACTTC | CSARVPGQGYHEQYF
few | TRBJ1-4 | TRBV12-3/TRBV12-4 | . | TGTGCCAGCCGACCTTGGGATCGTGAAAAACTGTTTTTT | CASRPWDREKLFF
. | TRBJ2-7 | TRBV4-1 | TRBD1 | TGCGCCAGCAGCCCCGGGACAGGGGCCCACGAGCAGTACTTC | CASSPGTGAHEQYF
. | TRBJ1-2 | TRBV5-5 | . | TGTGCCAGCAGCTTGGACCGGGGCGGATTCTATGGCTACACCTTC | CASSLDRGGFYGYTF
few | TRBJ2-7 | TRBV6-2/TRBV6-3 | . | TGTGCCAGCAGTCCTCGGACTGAGCAGTACTTC | CASSPRTEQYF
few | TRBJ2-2 | TRBV4-1 | . | TGCGCCAGCAGCCAAGACCGGCTGGGGGAGCTGTTTTTT | CASSQDRLGELFF
. | TRBJ2-5 | TRBV6-1 | . | TGTGCCAGCAGTGAGGTTGCCTATCAAGAGACCCAGTACTTC | CASSEVAYQETQYF
few | TRBJ1-1 | TRBV20-1 | . | TGCAGTGCCCTGGGGGACGGAGAAGCTTTCTTT | CSALGDGEAFF
. | TRBJ2-7 | TRBV10-3 | TRBD1 | TGTGCCATCAGTGAGAGGACAGGACATAGCAACGAGCAGTACTTC | CAISERTGHSNEQYF
. | TRBJ2-7 | TRBV6-1 | TRBD2 | TGTGCCAGCAGTGAAGCTAGCGGGGGGCTCTCCTACGAGCAGTACTTC | CASSEASGGLSYEQYF
. | TRBJ2-6 | TRBV6-5 | . | TGTGCCAGCAGTTACTCTTCAATAGAGGTTGACGGGGCCAACGTCCTGACTTTC | CASSYSSIEVDGANVLTF
many | TRBJ2-1 | TRBV7-9 | . | TGTGCCGGCCGACAGAACACCAATGAGCAGTTCTTC | CAGRQNTNEQFF
. | TRBJ2-7 | TRBV2 | . | TGTGCCAGCAGTGGCAACTACGAGCGGTACTTC | CASSGNYERYF
few | TRBJ1-2 | TRBV12-3/TRBV12-4 | . | TGTGCCAGCAGTTTTCCAGGACAAAGGGGTGACTATGGCTACACCTTC | CASSFPGQRGDYGYTF
. | TRBJ1-5 | TRBV4-1 | . | TGCGCCAGCAGCTCTGTGGCACCACCCAATCAGCCCCAGCATTTT | CASSSVAPPNQPQHF
few | TRBJ2-3 | TRBV3-1 | . | TGTGCCAGCAGCCAAGGACAGGGAGGGATGGATACGCAGTATTTT | CASSQGQGGMDTQYF
few | TRBJ2-1 | TRBV7-9 | . | TGTGCCAGCAGCTTAGCGCAACCCGAGCAGTTCTTC | CASSLAQPEQFF
few | TRBJ1-5 | TRBV19 | . | TGTGCCAGTAGACCCGACCGGAGCAATCAGCCCCAGCATTTT | CASRPDRSNQPQHF
. | TRBJ1-1 | TRBV7-2 | . | TGTGCCAGCAGCTTGCTTTGGGGGAACACTGAAGCTTTCTTT | CASSLLWGNTEAFF
. | TRBJ2-5 | TRBV12-3/TRBV12-4 | TRBD2 | TGTGCCAGCATGGCCCCGGGAGGAGAGACCCAGTACTTC | CASMAPGGETQYF
. | TRBJ2-3 | TRBV14 | TRBD2 | TGTGCCAGCAGCCAGAAGCGGGGGTCGGCAGATACGCAGTATTTT | CASSQKRGSADTQYF
. | TRBJ2-7 | TRBV7-9 | . | TGTGCCAGCAGCTGGTTGGCGGTTAGCTACGAGCAGTACTTC | CASSWLAVSYEQYF
few | TRBJ2-7 | TRBV6-5 | . | TGTGCCAGCAAGACCAGGTTGTCCGAGCAGTACTTC | CASKTRLSEQYF
few | TRBJ2-1 | TRBV2 | TRBD2 | TGTGCCAGCAGTGCTAGCGGGACTAGGAGCAAGAATGAGCAGTTCTTC | CASSASGTRSKNEQFF
many | TRBJ2-7 | TRBV7-9 | . | TGTGCCAGCAGCACTATTATGACAGATAGCTACGAGCAGTACTTC | CASSTIMTDSYEQYF
few | TRBJ1-2 | TRBV20-1 | . | TGCAGTGCTAGACTTGAGTCGGACACCTCTAACTATGGCTACACCTTC | CSARLESDTSNYGYTF
few | TRBJ2-7 | TRBV6-2/TRBV6-3 | . | TGTGCCAGCTGCCAACTCTTTGTCTACCCCTACGAGCAGTACTTC | CASCQLFVYPYEQYF
few | TRBJ2-7 | TRBV7-9 | TRBD2 | TGTGCCAGCAGCCATCTCCCGGGACTAGCGGCCTCCTACGAGCAGTACTTC | CASSHLPGLAASYEQYF
. | TRBJ2-5 | TRBV28 | . | TGTGCCAGCAGTTTAGAGGAGAACCGAGGAGAGACCCAGTACTTC | CASSLEENRGETQYF
few | TRBJ2-5 | TRBV24-1 | TRBD1 | TGTGCCACCAGTGATCGGGACAGGGGAGAGACCCAGTACTTC | CATSDRDRGETQYF
. | TRBJ2-1 | TRBV20-1 | . | TGCAGTGCTAGATCGATAGGGGCGGACTATGAGCAGTTCTTC | CSARSIGADYEQFF
once | TRBJ2-5 | TRBV5-5 | TRBD2 | TGTGCCAGCAGCTTGACCCCAGCGGGGGTCGACCAAGAGACCCAGTACTTC | CASSLTPAGVDQETQYF
many | TRBJ2-7 | TRBV7-9 | . | TGTGCCAGCAGCTCTACAGGGTACGAGCAGTACTTC | CASSSTGYEQYF
. | TRBJ1-2 | TRBV7-9 | . | TGTGCCAGCAGCTTAGTAACAAGTAATAACTATGGCTACACCTTC | CASSLVTSNNYGYTF
. | TRBJ2-3 | TRBV12-3/TRBV12-4 | TRBD2 | TGTGCCAGCAGAGGGACTATAAGCACAGATACGCAGTATTTT | CASRGTISTDTQYF
many | TRBJ2-3 | TRBV20-1 | . | TGCAGTGCTAGCGGCGCGGGTAGCGGTTCAGGGGATACGCAGTATTTT | CSASGAGSGSGDTQYF
. | TRBJ2-2 | TRBV9 | TRBD2 | TGTGCCAGCAGCGTTGAGACTAGCCTCGCCGGGGAGCTGTTTTTT | CASSVETSLAGELFF
few | TRBJ2-5 | TRBV7-8 | . | TGTGCCAGCAGCTTAGGGTTAGGGAAAAACGTGGAGACCCAGTACTTC | CASSLGLGKNVETQYF
many | TRBJ2-5 | TRBV28 | . | TGTGCCAGCAGTTCGAACCTACAAGAGACCCAGTACTTC | CASSSNLQETQYF
. | TRBJ2-7 | TRBV7-9 | . | TGTGCCAGCAGCTTCACCGGGGGCCCCTACTACGAGCAGTACTTC | CASSFTGGPYYEQYF
few | TRBJ1-1 | TRBV5-5 | . | TGTGCCAGCAGCTCCCATCAGGGGTGGACTGAAGCTTTCTTT | CASSSHQGWTEAFF
. | TRBJ2-1 | TRBV12-3/TRBV12-4 | TRBD1 | TGTGCCAGCAGTTCACAGGGGGCTCTGTGGAATGAGCAGTTCTTC | CASSSQGALWNEQFF
. | TRBJ2-4 | TRBV7-9 | . | TGTGCCAGCGCCAGCCAATCCGAGGGAAACATTCAGTACTTC | CASASQSEGNIQYF
few | TRBJ2-1 | TRBV30 | . | TGTGCCTGGAGTGAAGGTGCTGAGCAGTTCTTC | CAWSEGAEQFF
. | TRBJ2-5 | TRBV12-3/TRBV12-4 | TRBD1 | TGTGCCAGCAGTTTAGGGGACAGGGGGCGAGAGACCCAGTACTTC | CASSLGDRGRETQYF
. | TRBJ2-2 | TRBV10-3 | . | TGTGCCACCGTGGGACTGTCCGGGGAGCTGTTTTTT | CATVGLSGELFF
many | TRBJ1-5 | TRBV20-1 | . | TGCAGTGCTAGAGATGTGAGGGGGGAAAATCAGCCCCAGCATTTT | CSARDVRGENQPQHF
. | TRBJ2-3 | TRBV12-3/TRBV12-4 | TRBD2 | TGTGCCAGCAGTGAAGCTAGCGGGGGGGCCTGGGATACGCAGTATTTT | CASSEASGGAWDTQYF
. | TRBJ2-2 | TRBV20-1 | TRBD1 | TGCAGTGCTACAGACAGGGGCCCGAACACCGGGGAGCTGTTTTTT | CSATDRGPNTGELFF
few | TRBJ2-3 | TRBV12-3/TRBV12-4 | TRBD1 | TGTGCCAGCAGTTTCAAGGGGACAGAATACACAGATACGCAGTATTTT | CASSFKGTEYTDTQYF
. | TRBJ2-5 | TRBV28 | . | TGTGCCAGCAGTTCTCCCCGGGACGGGCAAGAGACCCAGTACTTC | CASSSPRDGQETQYF